These T cell receptor beta chains were read from a single sample in a study of blood T cell repertoires in COVID-19. Some clones are missing from TCRdb's copy, which holds only in-frame ones; the method was immunoSEQ multiplex PCR. Among 200,000 to 300,000 clones listed, 65% to 90% were seen once. The sequencing sample was made of PBMCs or T cells enriched from blood (not recorded which). The receptors shown here come from a middle-aged man who had recovered from COVID-19. Both conserved end residues are part of each CDR3. A D gene is named only where the DNA matches it firmly. Size is stated for part of the rows, as once, few or many counts, or as a class when the clone is expanded.

j_gene,d_gene,abundance,v_gene,CDR3nt,CDR3aa
TRBJ1-4,TRBD1,NA,TRBV4-1,TGCGCCAGCAGCCACCTTACAGGGGGCACGCAGGAAAAACTGTTTTTT,CASSHLTGGTQEKLFF
TRBJ2-7,NA,few,TRBV30,TGTGCCTGGAGTGGCTACAGGGCCTACGAGCAGTACTTC,CAWSGYRAYEQYF
TRBJ2-1,TRBD2,NA,TRBV3-1/TRBV3-2,TGTGCCAGCAGCCAATTACTAGCGGGAGTAGGGAATGAGCAGTTCTTC,CASSQLLAGVGNEQFF
TRBJ1-2,NA,NA,TRBV3-1/TRBV3-2,TGTGCCAGCAGCCCTGACGGTGCGGGCGCCTTTTATGGCTACACCTTC,CASSPDGAGAFYGYTF
TRBJ2-7,NA,NA,TRBV27,TGTGCCAGCAGTTTATCCTATACGGGATCCTACGAGCAGTACTTC,CASSLSYTGSYEQYF
TRBJ1-2,TRBD1,few,TRBV7-9,TGTGCCAGCAGCTGGACAGGGCGGGTTGGCTACACCTTC,CASSWTGRVGYTF
TRBJ1-1,NA,NA,TRBV6-6,TGTGCCAGCAACCCGACAGCTGCGACTGAAGCTTTCTTT,CASNPTAATEAFF
TRBJ1-1,NA,NA,TRBV14,TGTGCCAGCAGCCAAGATAACAGAATGATGAACACTGAAGCTTTCTTT,CASSQDNRMMNTEAFF
TRBJ2-2,NA,NA,TRBV7-9,TGTGCCAGCAGCTTACACGGACTCGCATTGAACACCGGGGAGCTGTTTTTT,CASSLHGLALNTGELFF
TRBJ2-3,NA,NA,TRBV21-1,TGTGCCAGCAGCAAAGGTTGGGGCAGCTACACAGATACGCAGTATTTT,CASSKGWGSYTDTQYF
TRBJ1-3,TRBD1,few,TRBV5-4,TGTGCCAGCAGCCGGGACAGGGCAGGAAACACCATATATTTT,CASSRDRAGNTIYF
TRBJ2-1,TRBD2,NA,TRBV11-3,TGTGCCAGCAGCTTAGGACTAGCGGGAACCAATGAGCAGTTCTTC,CASSLGLAGTNEQFF
TRBJ1-2,TRBD1,NA,TRBV7-9,TGTGCCAGCAGCGACGACCGGACAGGGGTGAAAGGCTACACCTTC,CASSDDRTGVKGYTF
TRBJ2-5,NA,once,TRBV18,TGTGCCAGCTCACCAGGGGGGGGCCTTATTCAAGAGACCCAGTACTTC,CASSPGGGLIQETQYF
TRBJ2-1,NA,once,TRBV21-1,TGTGCCAGCAGCATGTGGACTACTTCCTACAATGAGCAGTTCTTC,CASSMWTTSYNEQFF
TRBJ2-4,TRBD2,NA,TRBV20-1,TGCAGTGCTAGTTTCCGAACCCTAGCGGGAGGGCTGGGGGCCAAAAACATTCAGTACTTC,CSASFRTLAGGLGAKNIQYF
TRBJ1-4,TRBD1,NA,TRBV30,TGTGCCTGGAGTGTAGACAGGGTGCGTGAAAAACTGTTTTTT,CAWSVDRVREKLFF
TRBJ2-1,TRBD2,NA,TRBV27,TGTGCCAGCACCCTGACGGCTAGCGGGGACAATGAGCAGTTCTTC,CASTLTASGDNEQFF
TRBJ1-2,NA,NA,TRBV6-6,TGTGCCAGCAGTTACTCGATGGCTGACTATGGCTACACCTTC,CASSYSMADYGYTF
TRBJ2-1,NA,NA,TRBV5-1,TGCGCCAGCAGCTTGGACGGGAACTCCTACAATGAGCAGTTCTTC,CASSLDGNSYNEQFF
TRBJ1-2,NA,NA,TRBV27,TGTGCCAGCAGTTCTCAGGGAAGCTATGGCTACACCTTC,CASSSQGSYGYTF
TRBJ2-1,TRBD2,few,TRBV19,TGTGCCAGTAGTGACCAGCGGGGTGACGACAATGAGCAGTTCTTC,CASSDQRGDDNEQFF
TRBJ1-2,TRBD1,NA,TRBV27,TGTGCCAGCAGTCTTACGGGACAGGGGAGAGGCTATGGCTACACCTTC,CASSLTGQGRGYGYTF
TRBJ1-5,NA,NA,TRBV15,TGTGCCACCAGCAGTACCGGAGTGACCCAGCATTTT,CATSSTGVTQHF
TRBJ1-3,TRBD1,NA,TRBV27,TGTGCCAGCAGTCCAGGGACAGTAAGGGCTGGAAACACCATATATTTT,CASSPGTVRAGNTIYF
TRBJ1-2,NA,few,TRBV10-3,TGTGCCATCACCACGCAGGGTGCCCATGGCTACACCTTC,CAITTQGAHGYTF
TRBJ2-7,NA,NA,TRBV11-2,TGTGCCAGCAGCTTAGTGTCCTACTCTTCCTACGAGCAGTACTTC,CASSLVSYSSYEQYF
TRBJ1-6,NA,NA,TRBV5-6,TGTGCCAGCAGCTTGGAGTTGGGAGGTAATTCACCCCTCCACTTT,CASSLELGGNSPLHF
TRBJ2-7,TRBD1,NA,TRBV9,TGTGCCAGCAGCGAAGGACAGGGGACGACCTACGAGCAGTACTTC,CASSEGQGTTYEQYF
TRBJ2-3,NA,once,TRBV3-1/TRBV3-2,TGTGCCAGCAGCCAGAGGGAAGGCGGGCCTAGCACAGATACGCAGTATTTT,CASSQREGGPSTDTQYF
TRBJ2-3,TRBD2,few,TRBV7-3,TGTGCCAGCAGCTTACCACTAGCGGGGGGGCTAGATACGCAGTATTTT,CASSLPLAGGLDTQYF
TRBJ1-3,TRBD1,NA,TRBV7-2,TGTGCCAGCAGCGAAGGACAGGGCGCATCTGGAAACACCATATATTTT,CASSEGQGASGNTIYF
TRBJ2-5,NA,once,TRBV20-1,TGCAGTGCTAGTTTAGCGGATGAGAAAGAGACCCAGTACTTC,CSASLADEKETQYF
TRBJ2-3,TRBD2,NA,TRBV9,TGTGCCAGCAGCGCGGGCCCGGCGGGGGAGAAAGATACGCAGTATTTT,CASSAGPAGEKDTQYF
TRBJ2-3,TRBD2,NA,TRBV19,TGTGCCAGTACAGAAGCGGGGTACGCAGATACGCAGTATTTT,CASTEAGYADTQYF
TRBJ2-7,NA,NA,TRBV30,TGTGCCTGGAGGGCGGAGACCTACGAGCAGTACTTC,CAWRAETYEQYF